A selection of T cell receptor beta chains follows, all from one sample in a study of long-term antiretroviral therapy in people with HIV. Sequencing used immunoSEQ multiplex PCR; TCRdb keeps in-frame clones, though not all of them. The table lists 20,000 to 25,000 clones, roughly 84% of them singletons. The sample was unsorted PBMCs, taken 2.3 to 2.5 years after starting antiretroviral therapy. Source of these receptors: a man in his forties or fifties with HIV. The CDR3 runs from the conserved cysteine through the conserved F or W. Each record gives: V gene, clone size, J gene, D gene, CDR3 protein, CDR3 DNA. D genes are given only for firm matches. The listing skips clone size in some rows; elsewhere it reads once, few, many or a size class.

TRBV6-5	.	TRBJ2-7	.	CASSWPEQYF	TGTGCCAGCAGTTGGCCCGAGCAGTACTTC
TRBV5-6	.	TRBJ1-1	.	CASSLYGKGEAFF	TGTGCCAGCAGCTTGTATGGTAAGGGTGAAGCTTTCTTT
TRBV27	.	TRBJ1-4	.	CASWDTWDEKLFF	TGTGCCAGCTGGGACACCTGGGATGAAAAACTGTTTTTT
TRBV9	.	TRBJ1-2	TRBD1	CASSVRLTGEEAGYTF	TGTGCCAGCAGCGTAAGACTAACAGGGGAGGAGGCTGGCTACACCTTC
TRBV7-9	.	TRBJ2-7	.	CASSTFRAKAYEQYF	TGTGCCAGCAGCACATTCCGGGCCAAAGCCTACGAGCAGTACTTC
TRBV11-3	.	TRBJ1-1	.	CAPGRGGRGTEAFF	TGTGCCCCCGGAAGGGGAGGAAGGGGCACTGAAGCTTTCTTT
TRBV18	.	TRBJ2-1	.	CASSNTRSSYNEQFF	TGTGCCAGCTCAAATACACGATCAAGCTACAATGAGCAGTTCTTC
TRBV5-1	.	TRBJ1-5	TRBD1	CASSLEGQGGPEAQHF	TGCGCCAGCAGCTTGGAGGGACAGGGGGGCCCTGAGGCCCAGCATTTT
TRBV7-3	once	TRBJ2-3	.	CASSFVSGGTDTQYF	TGTGCCAGCAGCTTCGTTAGCGGAGGAACAGATACGCAGTATTTT
TRBV28	.	TRBJ1-5	.	CASSLYSVSRAKVSNQPQHF	TGTGCCAGCAGTTTGTATTCAGTCAGCAGGGCGAAGGTTAGCAATCAGCCCCAGCATTTT
TRBV28	.	TRBJ1-4	.	CASSSVGHTTNEKLFF	TGTGCCAGCAGTTCGGTTGGGCACACAACTAATGAAAAACTGTTTTTT
TRBV18	.	TRBJ2-7	TRBD2	CASSPTSAYEQYF	TGTGCCAGCTCACCGACTAGCGCCTACGAGCAGTACTTC
TRBV6-5	.	TRBJ1-2	.	CASRSGPSFYGYTF	TGTGCCAGCAGATCAGGTCCGTCTTTCTATGGCTACACCTTC
TRBV30	large	TRBJ1-5	TRBD1	CAWSTGTGIQPQHF	TGTGCCTGGAGTACCGGGACAGGGATCCAGCCCCAGCATTTT
TRBV6-5	.	TRBJ2-7	TRBD1	CASSQGTGEPYEQYF	TGTGCCAGCAGTCAAGGGACAGGGGAACCCTACGAGCAGTACTTC
TRBV19	.	TRBJ2-4	TRBD1	CASKVGGQQKNIQYF	TGTGCCAGTAAGGTAGGGGGACAGCAGAAAAACATTCAGTACTTC
TRBV12-2	.	TRBJ1-2	.	CASRPGFLEGRRGYTF	TGTGCAAGTCGACCGGGTTTTCTTGAGGGGCGGCGTGGCTACACCTTC
TRBV9	medium-sized	TRBJ2-3	.	CASSEGNKGGTDTQYF	TGTGCCAGCAGCGAGGGGAACAAGGGCGGCACAGATACGCAGTATTTT
TRBV4-3	once	TRBJ2-7	.	CASSQGRQSYEQYF	TGCGCCAGCAGCCAAGGTCGGCAGTCCTACGAGCAGTACTTC
TRBV7-6	.	TRBJ2-5	.	CASIKTGGRGETQYF	TGTGCCAGCATAAAGACCGGAGGGCGTGGAGAGACCCAGTACTTC
TRBV27	.	TRBJ2-7	TRBD2	CASSPRGGLPYEQYF	TGTGCCAGCAGTCCCCGCGGGGGGCTCCCCTACGAGCAGTACTTC
TRBV11-1	.	TRBJ1-1	TRBD1	CASSQRTGWVTEAFF	TGTGCCAGCAGCCAGAGGACAGGGTGGGTGACTGAAGCTTTCTTT
TRBV11-2	.	TRBJ2-1	.	CASSLWAKEQFF	TGTGCCAGCAGCTTATGGGCTAAGGAGCAGTTCTTC
TRBV27	.	TRBJ2-5	TRBD1	CASSLLAGGSRETQYF	TGTGCCAGCAGTTTACTGGCAGGGGGCAGTCGGGAGACCCAGTACTTC
TRBV13	.	TRBJ1-2	.	CASSLFRTDNYGYTF	TGTGCCAGCAGCTTGTTCCGGACAGACAACTATGGCTACACCTTC